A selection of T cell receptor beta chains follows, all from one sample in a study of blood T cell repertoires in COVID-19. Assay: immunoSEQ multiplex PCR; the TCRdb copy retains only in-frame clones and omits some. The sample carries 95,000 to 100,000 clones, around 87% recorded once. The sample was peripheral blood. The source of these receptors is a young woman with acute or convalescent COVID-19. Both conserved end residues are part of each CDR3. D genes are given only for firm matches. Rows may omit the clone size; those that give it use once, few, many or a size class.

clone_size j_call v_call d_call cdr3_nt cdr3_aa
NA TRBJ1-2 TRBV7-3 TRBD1 TGTGCCAGCAGCTTAAACCGGGACAGGGCCTATGGCTACACCTTC CASSLNRDRAYGYTF
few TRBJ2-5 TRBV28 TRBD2 TGTGCCAGCAGTAGTGGGACTAGCGGATTTACTGAGACCCAGTACTTC CASSSGTSGFTETQYF
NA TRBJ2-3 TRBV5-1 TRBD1 TGCGCCAGCAGCAGCTTCCCCTTGGGTCAGGACAGGGGGCTTAGCACAGATACGCAGTATTTT CASSSFPLGQDRGLSTDTQYF
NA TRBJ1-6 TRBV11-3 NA TGTGCCAGCAGCTTAGCGAGGCGGGATAATTCACCCCTCCACTTT CASSLARRDNSPLHF
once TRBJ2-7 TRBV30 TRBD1 TGTGCCTGGAGTGGTCCTCCGGGACAGAGAAATTCCTACGAGCAGTACTTC CAWSGPPGQRNSYEQYF
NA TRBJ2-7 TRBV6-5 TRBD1 TGTGCCAGCAGCCTAGTACAGGGGGCGGCCCTATACTTC CASSLVQGAALYF
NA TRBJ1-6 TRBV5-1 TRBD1 TGCGCCAGCAGCTTGGAGGGGACAGGGGGTTCACCCCTCCACTTT CASSLEGTGGSPLHF
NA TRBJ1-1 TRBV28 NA TGTGCCAGCAGTTTGCGAGAGACTGAAGCTTTCTTT CASSLRETEAFF
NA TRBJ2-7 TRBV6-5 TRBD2 TGTGCCAGCAGCCTTGCGGGGGAGATACTCTACGAGCAGTACTTC CASSLAGEILYEQYF
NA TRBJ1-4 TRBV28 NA TGTGCCAGCAGCCTCTCAGGGTATCAAAAACTGTTTTTT CASSLSGYQKLFF